This note documents a single TCR beta chain sequence. The data were obtained in a study of radiation and T cells in renal cell carcinoma. Indicated time point: blood 4 weeks post-SBRT, at nephrectomy. Stated treatment: 15 Gy SBRT to primary tumor, nephrectomy 4 weeks later. Data came from immunoSEQ multiplex PCR; TCRdb stores just in-frame clones and leaves some out. The repertoire holds about 43,000 clones, around four fifths seen once, with less than 35% in the top ten. V was clipped by 3 bases and J by 4 bases, with 3 bases between them. The germline V gene has CDR1 LNHDA and CDR2 SQIVND (reference sequence). This CDR3 region has 11 residues.

The sample consisted of blood, taken from a patient whose treatment included radiotherapy and nephrectomy. The gene calls are TRBV19 and TRBJ1-1, with no clear D. The sequence was obtained from a woman aged 70 to 79 with renal cell carcinoma. The DNA for the CDR3 is TGTGCCAGTAGTATCCTCACTGAAGCTTTCTTT. Its translation: CASSILTEAFF. The full variable domain, with the rest looked up from reference TRBV19 and TRBJ1-1, is DGGITQSPKYLFRKEGQNVTLSCEQNLNHDAMYWYRQDPGQGLRLIYYSQIVNDFQKGDIAEGYSVSREKKESFPLTVTSAQKNPTAFYLCASSILTEAFFGQGTRLTVV.